A single sample is the source of the 11 T cell receptor beta chains below, sequenced in a study of blood T cell repertoires in COVID-19. Profiled with immunoSEQ multiplex PCR; TCRdb holds only in-frame clones, not every one. Of 97,000 or so clones in the sample, 84% are singletons; the top ten hold over 9.5%. Sequencing used peripheral blood. These receptors were obtained from a middle-aged man with active or convalescent COVID-19.

The DNA for the CDR3 is TGTGCCAGCAGGAGGGACATCAACTATGGCTACACCTTC. Translating gives CASRRDINYGYTF. J is TRBJ1-2 and V is TRBV12-3 or TRBV12-4; maybe TRBD1 (6 bases). The CDR3 contains 13 residues. Deletions cut 6 bases from V and 2 bases from J, with 10 bases between.

This chain links TRBV7-6 with TRBJ2-1; 8 bases line up with TRBD2. Germline V gene data show CDR1 as SGHVS and CDR2 as FNYEAQ. The CDR3 loop spans 15 amino acids. V was clipped by 1 base and J by 7 bases; unmatched bases: 6. The CDR3 is CASSLGRGVLNEQFF. DNA of the CDR3: TGTGCCAGCAGCTTAGGGCGGGGGGTGTTGAATGAGCAGTTCTTC. The entire variable domain, with the rest obtained from reference TRBV7-6 and TRBJ2-1, is as follows: GAGVSQSPRYKVTKRGQDVALRCDPISGHVSLYWYRQALGQGPEFLTYFNYEAQQDKSGLPNDRFSAERPEGSISTLTIQRTEQRDSAMYRCASSLGRGVLNEQFFGPGTRLTVL.

The rearrangement joins TRBV6-5 to TRBJ1-3; D unclear. CDR3 size: 14 residues. Trimming left V 5 bases short and J 0 bases short, with 8 bases between. Germline values: CDR1 MNHEY, CDR2 SVGAGI. The DNA of the CDR3 is TGTGCCAGCAGTCAGAGCGACTCTGGAAACACCATATATTTT. The encoded protein is CASSQSDSGNTIYF.

This clone has more than one count but fewer than ten. The V call is TRBV7-9, the J call TRBJ2-7, with TRBD1 matching 9 bases. The CDR3 extends over 14 amino acids. Losses at the gene ends were 1 base for V and 6 bases for J; bases not matched to a gene: 4. Germline CDR1 reads SEHNR; CDR2 reads FQNEAQ (reference sequence). CDR3 residues: CASSLGGQGGEQYF. The CDR3 bases are TGTGCCAGCAGCTTAGGGGGACAGGGAGGCGAGCAGTACTTC.

The chain links TRBV6-5 to TRBJ2-2; 8 bases map to TRBD2. Germline values: CDR1 MNHEY, CDR2 SVGAGI. The CDR3 consists of 15 residues. V gave up 6 bases and J gave up 1 base; unmatched junction bases: 4. CDR3 in amino acids: CASRRSGGNTGELFF. CDR3 DNA sequence: TGTGCCAGCAGGCGAAGCGGGGGGAACACCGGGGAGCTGTTTTTT.

The chain uses TRBV3-1 (or the pseudogene TRBV3-2) and TRBJ1-3; 12 positions agree with TRBD1. V shed 4 bases and J 4 bases; nucleotides not matched to a gene: 8. The CDR3 length is 17 residues. The germline V gene has CDR1 LGHDT and CDR2 YNNKEL (reference sequence). The chain's CDR3 is CASSPGQGAAGGNTIYF. The CDR3 DNA is TGTGCCAGCAGCCCGGGACAGGGGGCAGCGGGAGGAAACACCATATATTTT.

The chain recombines TRBV12-3 or TRBV12-4 with TRBJ2-2; D unresolved. The CDR3 has 10 amino acids. V lost 5 bases, J lost 9 bases, and 4 bases lay in between. The DNA for the CDR3 is TGTGCCAGCAGTGACTGGGAGCTGTTTTTT. This translates into CASSDWELFF.

The rearrangement joins TRBV7-2 to TRBJ1-1; D ambiguous. Germline V gives CDR1 SGHTA, CDR2 FQGNSA. The CDR3 consists of 14 residues. Trimming stripped 1 base from V and 8 bases from J, with 14 bases between. The CDR3 DNA sequence: TGTGCCAGCAGCTTAGGAGAGTGGAGTAAGGAAGCTTTCTTT. Amino acid sequence: CASSLGEWSKEAFF.

This clone came up once. The chain joins TRBV19 to TRBJ2-2; 7 bases are a match to TRBD1. Germline-derived CDR1 and CDR2 are LNHDA and SQIVND (reference sequence). V was clipped by 6 bases and J by 5 bases; unmatched bases: 6. This CDR3 spans 14 amino acids. The CDR3 bases are TGTGCCAGTAGCAAACAGGGGTGGACCGGGGAGCTGTTTTTT. This encodes CASSKQGWTGELFF.

V gene TRBV7-8 combines with J gene TRBJ1-2; D may be TRBD1 (6 bases). Trimming stripped 5 bases from V and 2 bases from J, with 18 bases between. The CDR3 is 16 residues long. Per the germline V gene, CDR1 is SGHVS and CDR2 is FQNEAQ. The CDR3, as DNA: TGTGCCAGCAGCCCATTCGTCGGGGGGCAGAACTATGGCTACACCTTC. It translates to CASSPFVGGQNYGYTF.

V and J are TRBV6-5 and TRBJ2-7; 9 nucleotides agree with TRBD2. The trim removed 6 bases at V and 3 bases at J, leaving 9 bases unmatched. CDR3 length: 15 amino acids. Per the germline V gene, CDR1 is MNHEY and CDR2 is SVGAGI. CDR3 sequence: CASRRAAGGGYEQYF. The CDR3 DNA reads as TGTGCCAGCAGGCGAGCCGCGGGGGGGGGCTACGAGCAGTACTTC.